This TCR beta chain was observed in a study of T cells in Graves' hyperthyroidism and ophthalmopathy. Study-level results: Appearing also in blood were most of the thyroid clonotypes expanded above 0.001.

This clonotype was counted many times. Its target is unknown. Authors of the study amplified TCR beta CDR3 regions from RNA transcripts. TCR CDR3 underwent first-round RT-PCR with the HTBI primer set. MiXCR, run by TCRdb on the multiplex PCR reads, gives a single entry per CDR3 protein. The sample holds under 300,000 distinct CDR3 sequences; around a quarter are singletons and the top ten take about a quarter. The study excluded patients with uncontrolled infection, other autoimmune disease, pregnancy or lactation. PBMCs were derived from 9.5 to 10 ml fresh peripheral blood. The CDR3 covers 16 residues. Unmatched junction bases numbered 9, after V lost 1 base and J lost 6 bases. Germline V lookup: CDR1 SGHAT, CDR2 FQNNGV.

Sequenced material: blood. This sequence originates from a middle-aged man with Graves' hyperthyroidism that later progressed to Graves' ophthalmopathy. J is TRBJ2-7 and V is TRBV11-2; TRBD2 agrees at 10 bases. The CDR3 DNA reads as TGTGCCAGCAGCTTAGTTCGGCTAGCGGGAGTTGGCGAGCAGTACTTC. Amino acids: CASSLVRLAGVGEQYF. Looking up the rest from reference TRBV11-2 and TRBJ2-7 gives the full variable domain: EAGVAQSPRYKIIEKRQSVAFWCNPISGHATLYWYQQILGQGPKLLIQFQNNGVVDDSQLPKDRFSAERLKGVDSTLKIQPAKLEDSAVYLCASSLVRLAGVGEQYFGPGTRLTVT.